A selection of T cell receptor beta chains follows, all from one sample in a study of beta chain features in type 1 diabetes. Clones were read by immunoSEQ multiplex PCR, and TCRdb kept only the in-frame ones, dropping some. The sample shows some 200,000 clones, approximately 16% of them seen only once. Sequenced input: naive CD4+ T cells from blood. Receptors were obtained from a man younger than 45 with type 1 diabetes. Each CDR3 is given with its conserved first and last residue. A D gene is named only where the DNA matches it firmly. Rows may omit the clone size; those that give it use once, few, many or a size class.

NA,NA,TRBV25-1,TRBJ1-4,CASSEAGRGEKLFF,TGTGCCAGCAGTGAAGCGGGGCGCGGTGAAAAACTGTTTTTT
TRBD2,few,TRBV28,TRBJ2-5,CASSLGLTQETQYF,TGTGCCAGCAGTTTGGGACTAACCCAAGAGACCCAGTACTTC
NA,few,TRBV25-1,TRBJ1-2,CASKKGEWNGNGYTF,TGTGCCAGCAAAAAAGGCGAGTGGAATGGCAACGGCTACACCTTC
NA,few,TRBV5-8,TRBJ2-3,CASSLPPTQYF,TGTGCCAGCAGCTTGCCCCCTACGCAGTATTTT
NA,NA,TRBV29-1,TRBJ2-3,CSVEKRMEGPDTQYF,TGCAGCGTTGAAAAAAGGATGGAGGGCCCAGATACGCAGTATTTT
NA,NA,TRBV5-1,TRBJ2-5,CASSFAGQETQYF,TGCGCCAGCAGCTTCGCGGGGCAAGAGACCCAGTACTTC
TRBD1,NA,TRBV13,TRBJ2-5,CASSLTGGTQYF,TGTGCCAGCAGCCTCACAGGGGGGACCCAGTACTTC
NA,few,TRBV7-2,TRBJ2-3,CASRPGTAGADTQYF,TGTGCCAGCAGACCTGGGACTGCGGGCGCAGATACGCAGTATTTT
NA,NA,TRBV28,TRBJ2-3,CASMLRGASRDTQYF,TGTGCCAGCATGCTAAGGGGGGCATCGAGGGATACGCAGTATTTT
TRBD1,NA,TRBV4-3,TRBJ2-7,CASSQSRQGTGEQYF,TGCGCCAGCAGCCAATCCCGACAGGGGACGGGCGAGCAGTACTTC